This T cell receptor (beta chain) was captured in a study of blood T cell repertoires in COVID-19. Germline loops: CDR1 SSHAT, CDR2 FNYEAQ (reference sequence). J gave up 3 bases and V 2 bases, and 10 bases lay outside the gene matches. The CDR3 sequence is 18 residues long. Only in-frame clones appear in the TCRdb table, and some are missing; sequencing was by immunoSEQ multiplex PCR. The sample records roughly 200,000 clones, around 87% being singletons. The specimen sequenced was peripheral blood. This chain uses TRBV7-7 with TRBJ2-5; 12 bases match TRBD2. The receptor's source is a man aged 55 to 70 with acute or convalescent COVID-19. CDR3 nucleotides: TGTGCCAGCAGCTTAAGGGTCCAGACTAGCGGGGGAAAAGAGACCCAGTACTTC. Residues: CASSLRVQTSGGKETQYF.